What follows are 22 T cell receptor beta chains derived from one specimen sequenced in a study of cytotoxic CD8 clonotypes in ibrutinib-treated CLL. Method: immunoSEQ multiplex PCR; TCRdb's copy keeps in-frame clones and lacks some. The table has some 130,000 clones, 80% to 90% seen once. This specimen consisted of PBMCs, obtained after 24 months of ibrutinib treatment. These receptors were collected from a human donor with chronic lymphocytic leukemia.

This clone has only a few counts. The chain uses TRBV7-2 and TRBJ2-7, with TRBD2 identical over 7 bases. V lost 5 bases and J lost 2; bases outside the gene matches: 6. This CDR3 contains 14 residues. CDR1 is SGHTA and CDR2 is FQGNSA in the germline V gene. CDR3 DNA sequence: TGTGCCAGCAGCCCTTGGGGAGGGCCCTACGAGCAGTACTTC. Amino acids: CASSPWGGPYEQYF.

This clone has a handful of counts. V is TRBV6-6 and J is TRBJ2-7, with 7 bases lining up with TRBD2. The CDR3 totals 14 residues. J was trimmed by 5 bases and V by 4 bases; bases with no gene match: 8. Germline V gives CDR1 MNHNY, CDR2 SVGAGI (reference sequence). As DNA, the CDR3 is TGTGCCAGCAGTTTCCAGGGAGGGCCTCACGAGCAGTACTTC. This encodes CASSFQGGPHEQYF.

The chain couples TRBV30 to TRBJ2-7; D is ambiguous. This CDR3 has 16 residues. Germline CDR1 and CDR2: GTSNPN and SVGIG (reference sequence). V dropped 4 bases and J dropped 0 bases, with 19 bases sitting between them. The CDR3 loop reads CAWTPFGFRSSYEQYF. The CDR3, as DNA: TGTGCCTGGACACCGTTTGGTTTTCGATCCTCCTACGAGCAGTACTTC.

This clone has a single count. The genes are TRBV18 and TRBJ1-2; possible D gene TRBD1, 6 bases. This CDR3 spans 15 amino acids. Germline CDR1 KGHSH, CDR2 LQKENI. V gave up 3 bases and J gave up 4 bases, with 15 bases separating them. This CDR3 is CASSPGGAFSYGYTF. DNA for the CDR3: TGTGCCAGCTCACCGGGGGGGGCGTTCTCCTATGGCTACACCTTC.

The chain recombines TRBV2 with TRBJ1-3; no clear D. CDR1 is SNHLY, CDR2 FYNNEI, per germline. This CDR3 comprises 16 residues. V was cut by 8 bases and J by 0 bases, with 17 bases left in between. CDR3 DNA sequence: TGTGCCAGCTTGGGAGGAGGCCCCTACTCTGGAAACACCATATATTTT. It translates to CASLGGGPYSGNTIYF.

The chain combines TRBV19 with TRBJ1-1; D perhaps matches TRBD1 (5 bases). This CDR3 is 15 amino acids long. V lost 5 bases and J 0 bases, leaving 13 bases between the germline ends. Germline V gene lookup returns CDR1 LNHDA and CDR2 SQIVND (reference sequence). CDR3 region: CASSPVEGMNTEAFF. The CDR3 DNA reads TGTGCCAGTAGTCCAGTGGAGGGGATGAACACTGAAGCTTTCTTT.

This sequence joins TRBV29-1 and TRBJ1-1, with D tentatively TRBD1 (5 bases). Germline assignment: CDR1 SQVTM and CDR2 ANQGSEA. V gave up 4 bases and J gave up 5 bases, with 17 bases separating them. This CDR3 region has 14 residues. CDR3: CSVGTGVATTEAFF. CDR3 coding DNA: TGCAGCGTTGGCACAGGAGTAGCCACTACTGAAGCTTTCTTT.

The CDR3 nucleotides read TGCGCCAGCAGCTTGTTGATCGGGACAGCAAATGAGCAGTTCTTC. Translation gives CASSLLIGTANEQFF. V and J are TRBV5-1 and TRBJ2-1; 7 nucleotides agree with TRBD1. CDR3 size: 15 residues. V shed 1 base and J 7 bases; nucleotides not matched to a gene: 8. Germline V gene lookup returns CDR1 SGHRS and CDR2 YFSETQ. Supplemented by reference TRBV5-1 and TRBJ2-1, the full variable domain reads KAGVTQTPRYLIKTRGQQVTLSCSPISGHRSVSWYQQTPGQGLQFLFEYFSETQRNKGNFPGRFSGRQFSNSRSEMNVSTLELGDSALYLCASSLLIGTANEQFFGPGTRLTVL.

A few counts support this clone. The chain is built from TRBV28 and TRBJ2-3; weak D call: TRBD2 (6 bases). Trimming removed 2 bases from V and 7 bases from J, with 13 bases in between. This CDR3 is 14 amino acids long. Germline V gene sequence: CDR1 MDHEN, CDR2 SYDVKM. CDR3 protein: CASSLGGRTNTQYF. CDR3 coding DNA: TGTGCCAGCAGTTTAGGTGGGAGGACAAATACGCAGTATTTT.

The chain recombines TRBV7-2 with TRBJ2-7; TRBD2 matches at 7 bases. Unmatched junction bases numbered 10, after V lost 0 bases and J lost 2 bases. From germline, CDR1 is SGHTA and CDR2 FQGNSA. The CDR3 covers 17 residues. CDR3 coding DNA: TGTGCCAGCAGCTTAGCGGCGGGAGTTTTCACCCCCTACGAGCAGTACTTC. Translating it yields CASSLAAGVFTPYEQYF.

CDR3 amino acids: CASSRTSGRGDEQFF. As DNA, the CDR3 is TGTGCCAGCAGTCGTACTAGCGGGAGAGGAGATGAGCAGTTCTTC. V is TRBV27 and J is TRBJ2-1; 11 bases agree with TRBD2. This CDR3 comprises 15 residues. The germline V gene encodes CDR1 MNHEY and CDR2 SMNVEV (reference sequence). V lost 5 bases to trimming and J lost 8 bases; unmatched junction nucleotides: 8.

This clone was counted a single time. The CDR3 region is CASSQGPSGSGANEQFF. In DNA, the CDR3 is TGCGCCAGCAGCCAAGGTCCTAGCGGGAGTGGGGCCAATGAGCAGTTCTTC. V usage is TRBV4-1 and J usage is TRBJ2-1; 10 nucleotides agree with TRBD2. Losses at the gene ends were 1 base for V and 6 bases for J; bases not matched to a gene: 9. The germline gives CDR1 MGHRA, CDR2 YSYEKL. The CDR3 length is 17 residues.

This clone showed up just a few times. CDR3 bases: TGTGCCAGCACCGGGGGGAATGGCAATCAGCCCCAGCATTTT. This translates into CASTGGNGNQPQHF. The V gene is TRBV2, the J gene TRBJ1-5; tentatively, D is TRBD1 (5 bases). Trimming took 7 bases from V and 2 from J, leaving 12 bases between them. Per germline, CDR1 SNHLY and CDR2 FYNNEI. The CDR3 extends over 14 amino acids.

V gene TRBV6-5 combines with J gene TRBJ2-1; tentatively, D is TRBD2 (6 bases). The germline V and J ends were trimmed by 2 bases and 12 bases, with 20 bases remaining between them. The CDR3 has 15 residues. Germline V lookup: CDR1 MNHEY, CDR2 SVGAGI. CDR3 in amino acids: CASSYSEGAEGGQFF. The CDR3 nucleotides are TGTGCCAGCAGTTACAGCGAAGGGGCCGAGGGAGGGCAGTTCTTC.

This rearrangement joins TRBV27 to TRBJ1-1; D is unclear. Trimming took 8 bases from V and 0 from J, leaving 13 bases between them. Germline CDR1 reads MNHEY; CDR2 reads SMNVEV (reference sequence). The CDR3 covers 14 residues. The CDR3 protein is CASRLEGMNTEAFF. CDR3 coding DNA: TGTGCCAGCCGCCTGGAGGGAATGAACACTGAAGCTTTCTTT.

The chain has TRBV4-1 and TRBJ2-7, with TRBD1 matching over 7 bases. Germline loops: CDR1 MGHRA, CDR2 YSYEKL. CDR3 size: 14 residues. The V segment lost 4 bases and the J segment 2 bases; nucleotides outside the gene matches: 5. The CDR3 spells CASSRSDRAYEQYF. The CDR3 DNA sequence: TGCGCCAGCAGCCGATCCGACAGGGCCTACGAGCAGTACTTC.

V and J are TRBV10-3 and TRBJ1-5; D is perhaps TRBD1 (5 bases). The length of the CDR3 is 13 residues. V was cut by 3 bases and J by 4 bases, with 7 bases left in between. The germline CDR1 and CDR2 sequences are ENHRY and SYGVKD. For the CDR3, the DNA is TGTGCCATCAGTGATGGGGGGAATCAGCCCCAGCATTTT. As protein: CAISDGGNQPQHF.

The chain links TRBV11-3 to TRBJ1-1; D remains ambiguous. V was trimmed by 4 bases and J by 6 bases, leaving 9 bases between them. CDR3 size: 12 residues. Germline assignment: CDR1 SGHNT and CDR2 YENEEA. CDR3 nucleotides: TGTGCCAGCAGCTCCCCGTGGCCTGAAGCTTTCTTT. Encoded protein: CASSSPWPEAFF.

The V gene is TRBV5-1, the J gene TRBJ2-5, with D possibly matching TRBD2 (5 bases). V dropped 2 bases and J dropped 5 bases, with 13 bases sitting between them. The CDR3 is made up of 14 amino acids. In germline, CDR1 is SGHRS, CDR2 YFSETQ. CDR3 residues: CASSLGLDPETQYF. DNA for the CDR3: TGCGCCAGCAGCTTAGGACTGGACCCGGAGACCCAGTACTTC.

This chain joins TRBV7-9 and TRBJ2-7; 8 bases fit TRBD2. Germline V CDR1 and CDR2: SEHNR, FQNEAQ (reference sequence). V shed 1 base and J 1 base; nucleotides not matched to a gene: 15. The CDR3 is 19 residues long. CDR3 in DNA: TGTGCCAGCAGCTTAGGACAAGGCGGGGGGAGCGCGTCGTCCTACGAGCAGTACTTC. Amino acids: CASSLGQGGGSASSYEQYF.

The rearrangement links TRBV5-1 to TRBJ2-1, with D unresolved. V was shortened by 0 bases and J by 4 bases, with 8 bases between the two germline ends. This CDR3 region has 14 residues. CDR1 SGHRS and CDR2 YFSETQ come from the germline V gene. As DNA, the CDR3 is TGCGCCAGCAGCTTGGCGGAGATTTACAATGAGCAGTTCTTC. Translated: CASSLAEIYNEQFF.

This sequence joins TRBV19 and TRBJ1-2, with 7 bases that match TRBD1. V dropped 4 bases and J dropped 6; count of bases not matched to a gene: 5. The CDR3 is made up of 13 amino acids. In germline, CDR1 is LNHDA, CDR2 SQIVND (reference sequence). The CDR3 DNA reads as TGTGCCAGTAGTAACGACAGGGTCCATGGCTACACCTTC. It encodes CASSNDRVHGYTF.